The 32 T cell receptor beta chains given below trace back to one sample, sequenced in a study of response to subunit inactivated influenza vaccine. TCRdb reprocessed the RT-PCR reads via MiXCR and lists one record per CDR3 protein. The sample includes around 480,000 distinct CDR3 sequences, 15% to 20% of them seen just once. The source material was CD4+ T cells sorted from PBMCs, sampled 23 months after vaccination. Every receptor here comes from a man between 45 and 75 years old who received an inactivated influenza vaccine.

This clonotype was found many times. The chain employs TRBV3-1 and TRBJ2-7, with a weak D call TRBD1 (6 bases). CDR1 is LGHDT and CDR2 is YNNKEL in the germline V gene (reference sequence). CDR3 length: 13 residues. The V and J ends lost 4 bases and 1 base respectively, with 8 bases between them. The CDR3, as DNA: TGTGCCAGCAGCCCGACAGGTTCCTACGAGCAGTACTTC. Its translation: CASSPTGSYEQYF.

The rearrangement uses TRBV11-2 and TRBJ2-3; D possibly corresponds to TRBD1 (6 bases). CDR3 length: 16 amino acids. Germline CDR1 is SGHAT and CDR2 is FQNNGV. V was cut by 1 base and J by 0 bases, with 11 bases left in between. The CDR3 nucleotides are TGTGCCAGCAGCTTAGTGGGGGCGGTGAGCACAGATACGCAGTATTTT. Its protein product is CASSLVGAVSTDTQYF. Variable domain in full (rest from reference TRBV11-2 and TRBJ2-3): EAGVAQSPRYKIIEKRQSVAFWCNPISGHATLYWYQQILGQGPKLLIQFQNNGVVDDSQLPKDRFSAERLKGVDSTLKIQPAKLEDSAVYLCASSLVGAVSTDTQYFGPGTRLTVL.

V gene TRBV12-3 or TRBV12-4 combines with J gene TRBJ2-7; D tentatively reads TRBD1 or TRBD2 (5 bases each). This CDR3 contains 16 residues. Trimming shortened V by 1 base and J by 8 bases, and 21 bases separated the two germline ends. CDR3 sequence (DNA): TGTGCCAGCAGTTTAGGGCTTCAACGGGACGGCCATAAGCAGTACTTC. It yields the protein CASSLGLQRDGHKQYF.

V gene TRBV6-6 combines with J gene TRBJ2-2; D is possibly TRBD2 (7 bases). The germline CDR1 and CDR2 sequences are MNHNY and SVGAGI (reference sequence). V gave up 8 bases and J gave up 7 bases, with 14 bases separating them. The CDR3 has 13 amino acids. The CDR3 sequence: CASRGAFIGELFF. CDR3 nucleotides: TGTGCCAGCCGGGGGGCTTTTATCGGGGAGCTGTTTTTT.

Only a few counts were recorded for this clonotype. The CDR3 bases are TGTGCCAGCAGCACGACTAGCAGATCAGATACGCAGTATTTT. This encodes CASSTTSRSDTQYF. This chain links TRBV7-7 with TRBJ2-3; 7 bases match TRBD2. The CDR3 contains 14 residues. Germline assignment: CDR1 SSHAT and CDR2 FNYEAQ (reference sequence). V gave up 5 bases and J gave up 4 bases; unmatched junction bases: 6.

This clonotype has only a few counts. The chain uses TRBV7-9 and TRBJ2-1; D unresolved. V dropped 5 bases and J dropped 4 bases, with 15 bases sitting between them. Germline-derived CDR1 and CDR2 are SEHNR and FQNEAQ (reference sequence). The length of the CDR3 is 15 residues. DNA for the CDR3: TGTGCCAGCAGCCCACTGGGCCATCCTTACAATGAGCAGTTCTTC. It specifies CASSPLGHPYNEQFF.

This clonotype was picked up many times. The CDR3 region is CASRDSHRDTKETQYF. In nucleotides, the CDR3 is TGTGCCAGCAGGGATTCTCACCGGGACACTAAAGAGACCCAGTACTTC. The chain combines TRBV6-1 with TRBJ2-5, with a possible D match to TRBD1 (6 bases). CDR1 MNHNS and CDR2 SASEGT come from the germline V gene. This CDR3 has 16 residues. The V and J ends lost 6 bases and 3 bases respectively, with 20 bases between them.

The chain links TRBV7-8 to TRBJ2-3; D ambiguous. Germline CDR1 reads SGHVS; CDR2 reads FQNEAQ. V was trimmed by 2 bases and J by 2 bases, leaving 11 bases between them. The CDR3 spans 15 residues. This chain's CDR3 is CASSLRYHPTDTQYF. The CDR3 bases are TGTGCCAGCAGCTTACGGTATCATCCCACAGATACGCAGTATTTT.

This clonotype was seen many times. The rearrangement links TRBV4-2 to TRBJ2-2; the D is unclear. Deletions cut 4 bases from V and 2 bases from J, with 14 bases between. CDR1 is LGHNA, CDR2 YNFKEQ, per germline. The CDR3 has 16 residues. DNA for the CDR3: TGTGCCAGCAGCCCACTACAAGGGCGAAACACCGGGGAGCTGTTTTTT. Translated, it gives CASSPLQGRNTGELFF.

The chain employs TRBV20-1 and TRBJ2-1, with 12 bases that match TRBD2. Germline CDR1 reads DFQATT; CDR2 reads SNEGSKA (reference sequence). CDR3 size: 15 residues. The V gene end was trimmed by 5 bases and the J gene end by 0 bases; junction bases not matched to a gene: 2. CDR3 DNA: TGCAGTGCTGGACTAGCGGGGACCTCCTACAATGAGCAGTTCTTC. It translates to CSAGLAGTSYNEQFF.

In its sample, this clonotype was seen a few times. This sequence joins TRBV20-1 and TRBJ2-7; weak D call: TRBD2 (6 bases). CDR1 is DFQATT, CDR2 SNEGSKA, per germline (reference sequence). The ends were cut back, 6 bases at V and 3 bases at J, with 12 bases in the middle. The CDR3 consists of 12 residues. CDR3 sequence reads: CSASFSGYEQYF. Here the CDR3 DNA reads TGCAGTGCAAGCTTTAGCGGCTACGAGCAGTACTTC.

In its sample, this clonotype was seen a few times. The rearrangement joins TRBV20-1 to TRBJ2-3; TRBD2 might be the D (5 bases). V shed 0 bases and J shed 0 bases, with 7 bases lying between them. This CDR3 is built from 14 residues. Germline CDR1 is DFQATT and CDR2 is SNEGSKA (reference sequence). Here the CDR3 reads CSARDGGSTDTQYF. The CDR3 nucleotides are TGCAGTGCTAGAGATGGCGGGAGCACAGATACGCAGTATTTT.

This clonotype was picked up a small number of times. This chain uses TRBV6-1 with TRBJ2-1; D call uncertain. This CDR3 contains 15 residues. From germline, CDR1 is MNHNS and CDR2 SASEGT. V was cut by 3 bases and J by 6 bases, with 15 bases left in between. The CDR3 region is CASSENPSAPNEQFF. The CDR3 DNA is TGTGCCAGCAGTGAGAACCCCAGTGCACCCAATGAGCAGTTCTTC.

The chain couples TRBV20-1 to TRBJ1-2; TRBD1 might be the D (5 bases). CDR1 DFQATT and CDR2 SNEGSKA come from the germline V gene (reference sequence). The CDR3 has 13 amino acids. V shed 5 bases and J shed 8 bases, with 18 bases lying between them. CDR3 residues: CSASGHPEGGYTF. The CDR3 DNA reads as TGCAGTGCTTCAGGACACCCTGAGGGCGGCTACACCTTC.

The sample holds a few counts of this clonotype. The rearrangement joins TRBV27 to TRBJ2-1; 8 bases fit TRBD2. The CDR3 sequence is 15 residues long. Trimming at V came to 5 bases and at J to 7 bases, leaving 10 bases not matched to a gene. Per germline, CDR1 MNHEY and CDR2 SMNVEV (reference sequence). CDR3 in DNA: TGTGCCAGCAGTCGAGCGGGAGTTCCCCTAAATGAGCAGTTCTTC. Protein sequence: CASSRAGVPLNEQFF.

This clonotype appeared many times. The rearrangement links TRBV7-2 to TRBJ2-5, with TRBD2 as a possible D gene (5 bases). V lost 3 bases and J 2 bases, leaving 13 bases between the germline ends. The germline V gene has CDR1 SGHTA and CDR2 FQGNSA. This CDR3 is built from 15 residues. The CDR3 sequence: CASSFGGSDQETQYF. The CDR3 DNA reads as TGTGCCAGCAGCTTCGGAGGATCAGATCAAGAGACCCAGTACTTC.

This chain connects TRBV12-3 or TRBV12-4 to TRBJ1-6; 12 positions match TRBD1. Trimming took 5 bases from V and 10 from J; bases not matched to a gene: 6. This CDR3 is built from 15 residues. DNA of the CDR3: TGTGCCAGCAGTCGAGGGACAGGGGGCGGCTCACCCCTCCACTTT. This encodes CASSRGTGGGSPLHF.

This rearrangement joins TRBV7-2 to TRBJ2-1, with D unresolved. CDR1 and CDR2 from the germline V gene are SGHTA and FQGNSA. The CDR3 is 16 residues long. Trimming removed 4 bases at V and 4 bases at J, with 17 bases between. The DNA of the CDR3 is TGTGCCAGCAGCTCCCGACCCGCCCAAGCATACAATGAGCAGTTCTTC. It codes for CASSSRPAQAYNEQFF.

This clonotype has only a few counts. This chain joins TRBV5-1 and TRBJ1-6, with 8 bases aligning to TRBD1. This CDR3 spans 15 amino acids. Germline CDR1 and CDR2: SGHRS and YFSETQ. With V trimmed by 4 bases and J by 9 bases, 9 bases remained unmatched. CDR3 bases: TGCGCCAGCAGCGTAGACAGGGGAGGTCGTTCACCCCTCCACTTT. It specifies CASSVDRGGRSPLHF.

This clonotype occurred a few times. The chain is built from TRBV18 and TRBJ2-1, with 13 bases identical to TRBD2. Germline CDR1 KGHSH, CDR2 LQKENI. J lost 0 bases, V lost 3 bases, and 5 bases had no gene match. The CDR3 is made up of 18 amino acids. The CDR3 is CASSPGTSGEASYNEQFF. For the CDR3, the DNA is TGTGCCAGCTCACCTGGGACTAGCGGGGAGGCCTCCTACAATGAGCAGTTCTTC.

This clonotype was observed at least ten times. V usage is TRBV6-1 and J usage is TRBJ2-5; TRBD2 aligns across 7 bases. J gave up 2 bases and V 6 bases, and 6 bases lay outside the gene matches. CDR3 length: 14 amino acids. Germline CDR1 reads MNHNS; CDR2 reads SASEGT. CDR3 protein: CASSRPGLQETQYF. The CDR3 DNA sequence: TGTGCCAGCAGCCGACCGGGACTACAAGAGACCCAGTACTTC.

This clonotype came up many times. The J gene is TRBJ2-1, the V gene TRBV2; TRBD2 matches 7 bases. Germline loops: CDR1 SNHLY, CDR2 FYNNEI. V lost 5 bases, J lost 16 bases, and 8 bases stayed unmatched. The CDR3 contains 11 residues. This CDR3 reads CASSPFAGVFF. The CDR3 DNA reads as TGTGCCAGCAGTCCCTTCGCGGGGGTTTTCTTC. The variable domain in full, with the rest retrieved from reference TRBV2 and TRBJ2-1, is EPEVTQTPSHQVTQMGQEVILRCVPISNHLYFYWYRQILGQKVEFLVSFYNNEISEKSEIFDDQFSVERPDGSNFTLKIRSTKLEDSAMYFCASSPFAGVFFGPGTRLTVL.

The rearrangement links TRBV7-9 to TRBJ2-7; 9 nucleotides align to TRBD2. V trimming: 1 base; J trimming: 4 bases; junction bases outside the gene matches: 5. The CDR3 consists of 15 residues. Germline assignment: CDR1 SEHNR and CDR2 FQNEAQ (reference sequence). The CDR3 here is CASSLGGGLAYEQYF. The CDR3 nucleotides read TGTGCCAGCAGCTTAGGGGGGGGACTAGCTTACGAGCAGTACTTC.

This clonotype was recorded at least ten times. This rearrangement joins TRBV7-9 to TRBJ1-2; D possibly corresponds to TRBD1 (6 bases). V was clipped by 6 bases and J by 7 bases, with 18 bases between them. The CDR3 runs 14 residues. Germline CDR1 and CDR2: SEHNR and FQNEAQ (reference sequence). CDR3 nucleotides: TGTGCCAGCAGTTTTCGCGGACAGTCTGGTGGCTACACCTTC. Translated: CASSFRGQSGGYTF.

This clonotype occurred a few times. The chain employs TRBV20-1 and TRBJ1-5; D gene unclear. CDR3 length: 13 residues. Looked up from germline, CDR1 is DFQATT and CDR2 is SNEGSKA (reference sequence). With 4 bases removed from V and 2 bases from J, the gap between germline ends came to 9 bases. The CDR3: CSANPTGNQPQHF. Written as DNA, the CDR3 is TGCAGTGCTAACCCTACAGGCAATCAGCCCCAGCATTTT.

In this sample, this clonotype turned up a few times. This sequence joins TRBV7-2 and TRBJ1-1, with D possibly being TRBD1 (5 bases). In germline, CDR1 is SGHTA, CDR2 FQGNSA. The CDR3 is 13 residues long. V was cut by 5 bases and J by 4 bases, with 11 bases left in between. This CDR3 is CASSRGLGTEAFF. CDR3 DNA: TGTGCCAGCAGCCGGGGGTTGGGCACTGAAGCTTTCTTT.

This clonotype has a count of ten or more. This chain uses TRBV11-2 with TRBJ2-1; D is unresolved. The germline V gene encodes CDR1 SGHAT and CDR2 FQNNGV. V lost 1 base, J lost 4 bases, and 5 bases lay in between. The CDR3 length is 13 residues. The CDR3 spells CASSLARYNEQFF. For the CDR3, the DNA is TGTGCCAGCAGCTTAGCCCGTTACAATGAGCAGTTCTTC.

This clonotype appeared a few times. The chain combines TRBV20-1 with TRBJ1-2; D perhaps matches TRBD1 (6 bases). The germline V gene encodes CDR1 DFQATT and CDR2 SNEGSKA (reference sequence). The germline V and J ends were trimmed by 5 bases and 4 bases, with 17 bases remaining between them. The CDR3 contains 14 residues. The CDR3 region is CSASPGQRSYGYTF. The CDR3 DNA sequence: TGCAGTGCTTCACCCGGACAGAGAAGCTATGGCTACACCTTC.

This clonotype has just a few counts. In DNA, the CDR3 is TGCAGTGCTAGAGATCTTCAAGATAATGAGCAGTTCTTC. This sequence encodes CSARDLQDNEQFF. This rearrangement joins TRBV20-1 to TRBJ2-1, with D hard to call. The V end was cut by 0 bases, the J end by 7 bases, with 10 bases between. This CDR3 comprises 13 residues. Per the germline V gene, CDR1 is DFQATT and CDR2 is SNEGSKA (reference sequence).

This chain links TRBV19 with TRBJ2-7; possible D gene TRBD1, 5 bases. CDR1 and CDR2 from the germline V gene are LNHDA and SQIVND (reference sequence). The germline V and J ends were trimmed by 3 bases and 3 bases, with 9 bases remaining between them. The CDR3 length is 13 residues. For the CDR3, the DNA is TGTGCCAGTAGTATGGGCAGGGACTACGAGCAGTACTTC. Amino acid sequence: CASSMGRDYEQYF.

This rearrangement joins TRBV12-3 or TRBV12-4 to TRBJ2-2, with 7 bases aligning to TRBD1. Trimming took 3 bases from V and 7 from J; bases not matched to a gene: 2. CDR3 length equals 13 residues. The CDR3 loop reads CASSLRQGGELFF. The CDR3 nucleotides are TGTGCCAGCAGTTTGCGACAGGGCGGGGAGCTGTTTTTT.

At least ten counts were recorded for this clonotype. The chain links TRBV2 to TRBJ2-2; 8 bases fit TRBD1. V lost 6 bases to trimming and J lost 0 bases; unmatched junction nucleotides: 0. The germline CDR1 and CDR2 sequences are SNHLY and FYNNEI. There are 14 residues in the CDR3. The CDR3 loop is CASRGQANTGELFF. The CDR3 nucleotides read TGTGCCAGCAGGGGACAGGCGAACACCGGGGAGCTGTTTTTT.